The sequence of this T cell receptor beta chain was determined in a study of blood T cell repertoires in COVID-19 (dated by TCRdb to the early 2020s). For the study in its entirety: Samples from collaborators originated in the United States, Italy and Spain and spanned both the acute and convalescent phases of COVID-19. The prospective study material was composed of cDNA or gDNA derived from T cells, B-cell-depleted T cells, or PBMCs. The dataset comprised deeply sampled blood TCRbeta repertoires from subjects exposed to, actively infected with, or recovered from COVID-19. A freely available public database, intended as a resource for researchers studying the immune response to SARS-CoV-2, is where the repertoires were released. Samples came from the ongoing ImmuneRACE study (first 160 participants) plus 1,254 subjects from 6 global collaborators. Sample metadata almost always included a de-identified subject ID, COVID-19 status, age in years and sex. Where HLA class I and class II types were available, the types were taken from metadata supplied by the sample provider, not from assay-based typing. The study at large found these results: How much clinical and demographic metadata was included differed by source and by participant, and the metadata was provided uncurated.

TCRbeta CDR3 regions were amplified from genomic DNA by means of the immunoSEQ Assay, a bias-controlled multiplex PCR. Regarding the original processing steps: Nucleated cell counts per sample were estimated from amplification of reference gene primers within the assay. To quantify the absolute abundance of each unique TCRbeta CDR3 rearrangement, sequence reads were collapsed and filtered. For each sample, productive Simpson clonality was calculated as the square root of Simpson's diversity index over productive rearrangements. Imported from immuneACCESS, the table was reduced by TCRdb to in-frame sequences with V and J called. These copies leave out some clones; in studies compared against another copy, an unresolved V gene accounts for under half, and the cause of the remainder is not known. V and J calls and clone size are those listed in that table; D and trimming were worked out from the DNA. The sample records 35,000 to 40,000 clones, 81% of which are singletons. The ten top clones hold around 32% of the sample.

Whole blood was collected in K2EDTA tubes by collaborating institutions according to the institutions' own protocols. For TCRbeta analysis, collaborators shipped samples as frozen whole blood, isolated PBMCs, or DNA extracted from either of those sample types. Turning to this clone: Its target antigen remains unknown. Per-nucleotide qualities are absent, and no much larger clonotype sits a single base away.

The CDR3 measures 15 amino acids from cysteine to phenylalanine. The DNA shown is the 45-base CDR3, in frame from base 1. After removal of 5 bases from V and 4 bases from J, the junction retains 8 bases not matched to a gene. CDR1 is given as SGHNT and CDR2 as YENEEA, both from the germline V gene. Sample: peripheral blood. The clonotype was recovered from a man older than 75 with active or convalescent COVID-19. The receptor chain draws on TRBV11-3 and TRBJ2-5, with 9 central nucleotides matching TRBD1. In nucleotides, the sequence is TGTGCCAGCAGCCCCACCGGGACAGGGTTAGAGACCCAGTACTTC. This sequence encodes CASSPTGTGLETQYF.